A selection of T cell receptor beta chains follows, all from one sample in a study of blood T cells in healthy people across ages. TCRdb re-called the 5' RACE reads with MiXCR, one entry per CDR3 protein. Of 550,000 to 800,000 distinct CDR3 sequences listed, more than 20% were seen once; the top ten hold 3% to 4%. The sequencing input was blood. The receptors shown here come from a man in his 70s in good health. Each CDR3 is given with its conserved first and last residue. A D gene is named only where the DNA matches it firmly. For some rows the clone size is stated as once, few or many, or as a class when expanded; others skip it.

J gene,clone size,V gene,D gene,CDR3 protein,CDR3 DNA
TRBJ2-7,once,TRBV25-1,NA,CAGSDPGSYEQYF,TGTGCCGGCAGTGACCCCGGCAGCTACGAGCAGTACTTC
TRBJ1-1,NA,TRBV20-1,NA,CSAGYRGGIKTEAFF,TGCAGTGCTGGATATCGTGGGGGGATTAAGACTGAAGCTTTCTTT
TRBJ2-1,NA,TRBV3-1,TRBD2,CASSRTSGRQEQFF,TGTGCCAGCAGTCGAACTAGCGGGAGACAGGAACAGTTCTTC
TRBJ1-5,few,TRBV12-3/TRBV12-4,TRBD1,CASSPPGQVFNQPQHF,TGTGCCAGCAGTCCGCCGGGACAGGTGTTCAATCAGCCCCAGCATTTT
TRBJ2-5,NA,TRBV12-5,NA,CASGLAPLSGETQYF,TGTGCTAGTGGTTTGGCCCCTCTGTCCGGTGAGACCCAGTACTTC
TRBJ1-2,NA,TRBV7-9,NA,CASSASDRNYGYTF,TGTGCCAGCAGCGCCTCAGACAGAAACTATGGCTACACCTTC
TRBJ2-3,few,TRBV29-1,NA,CSVVGGMVSTDTQYF,TGCAGCGTTGTAGGCGGGATGGTTAGCACAGATACGCAGTATTTT
TRBJ2-1,NA,TRBV18,NA,CASSPLNTDNEQFF,TGTGCCAGCTCACCCCTGAACACAGACAATGAGCAGTTCTTC
TRBJ2-3,few,TRBV6-1,TRBD2,CASSVSSGRRTDTQYF,TGTGCCAGCAGTGTTTCTAGCGGGAGAAGGACAGATACGCAGTATTTT
TRBJ2-2,NA,TRBV6-1,TRBD2,CASSPGLAGAWTGELFF,TGTGCCAGCAGTCCGGGACTAGCGGGAGCTTGGACCGGGGAGCTGTTTTTT
TRBJ2-3,NA,TRBV14,NA,CARRGALADTQYF,TGTGCCCGAAGGGGGGCTCTCGCAGATACGCAGTATTTT
TRBJ2-3,few,TRBV7-2,NA,CASSSPQGPQEADTQYF,TGTGCCAGCAGCTCACCACAAGGCCCCCAGGAAGCAGATACGCAGTATTTT
TRBJ2-1,NA,TRBV6-5,NA,CATGTGWANEQFF,TGTGCCACAGGCACTGGATGGGCCAATGAGCAGTTCTTC
TRBJ2-3,NA,TRBV12-3/TRBV12-4,NA,CASSPSHPGSDTQYF,TGTGCCAGCAGTCCCTCACACCCAGGGTCAGATACGCAGTATTTT
TRBJ2-7,many,TRBV5-1,NA,CASSPDSSYEQYF,TGCGCCAGCAGCCCGGACAGCTCCTACGAGCAGTACTTC
TRBJ2-7,few,TRBV7-3,TRBD2,CASSLLAGSSYEQYF,TGTGCCAGCAGCTTACTAGCGGGCAGCTCCTACGAGCAGTACTTC
TRBJ2-3,NA,TRBV2,NA,CASREAGAGTQYF,TGTGCCAGCAGGGAGGCGGGGGCTGGTACGCAGTATTTT